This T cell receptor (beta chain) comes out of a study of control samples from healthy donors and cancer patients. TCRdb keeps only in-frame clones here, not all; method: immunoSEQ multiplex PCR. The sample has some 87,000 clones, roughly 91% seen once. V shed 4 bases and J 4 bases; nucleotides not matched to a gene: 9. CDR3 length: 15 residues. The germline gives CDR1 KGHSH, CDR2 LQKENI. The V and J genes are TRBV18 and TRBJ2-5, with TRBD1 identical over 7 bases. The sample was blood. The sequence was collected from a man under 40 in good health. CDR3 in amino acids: CASSRSTGNGETQYF. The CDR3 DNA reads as TGTGCCAGCTCACGCTCGACAGGGAATGGAGAGACCCAGTACTTC.